The 20 T cell receptor beta chains presented below share a single source sample, sequenced in a study of cytotoxic CD8 clonotypes in ibrutinib-treated CLL. Assay used: immunoSEQ multiplex PCR; TCRdb lists only in-frame clones, some missing. The sample contains some 290,000 clones, around four fifths of which appear only once. This sample comprised PBMCs, obtained before ibrutinib treatment. The source is a human donor with chronic lymphocytic leukemia.

This clone was counted between two and nine times. This chain joins TRBV9 and TRBJ2-5; D gene unclear. CDR1 and CDR2 from the germline V gene are SGDLS and YYNGEE. CDR3 length: 13 amino acids. Trimming took 2 bases from V and 0 from J, leaving 5 bases between them. The CDR3 sequence is CASSVTNQETQYF. The CDR3 DNA reads as TGTGCCAGCAGCGTTACTAACCAAGAGACCCAGTACTTC. Full variable domain (missing parts from reference TRBV9 and TRBJ2-5): DSGVTQTPKHLITATGQRVTLRCSPRSGDLSVYWYQQSLDQGLQFLIQYYNGEERAKGNILERFSAQQFPDLHSELNLSSLELGDSALYFCASSVTNQETQYFGPGTRLLVL.

The CDR3, as DNA: TGTGCCTCGACTGGGGGTTGGCGGGAGCTGTTTTTT. Its translation: CASTGGWRELFF. V gene TRBV30 combines with J gene TRBJ2-2, with D tentatively TRBD1 or TRBD2 (5 bases each). This CDR3 spans 12 amino acids. Germline V CDR1 and CDR2: GTSNPN, SVGIG (reference sequence). V lost 7 bases and J lost 9, with 15 bases in between.

The rearrangement links TRBV2 to TRBJ2-1; 8 bases align to TRBD2. The ends lost 8 bases at V and 2 bases at J; junction bases unmatched: 2. From germline, CDR1 is SNHLY and CDR2 FYNNEI. CDR3 length: 13 amino acids. The CDR3 sequence is CASLTSAYNEQFF. The CDR3 DNA is TGTGCCAGCCTGACTAGCGCCTACAATGAGCAGTTCTTC.

The chain recombines TRBV19 with TRBJ2-1, with D possibly being TRBD2 (6 bases). V lost 3 bases and J 1 base, leaving 7 bases between the germline ends. This CDR3 is built from 14 residues. Per the germline V gene, CDR1 is LNHDA and CDR2 is SQIVND (reference sequence). CDR3 sequence reads: CASSIGSSYNEQFF. CDR3 DNA: TGTGCCAGTAGTATCGGGAGTTCCTACAATGAGCAGTTCTTC.

The rearrangement joins TRBV9 to TRBJ1-1, with TRBD1 identical over 12 bases. The CDR3 sequence is 17 residues long. J was trimmed by 4 bases and V by 4 bases; bases with no gene match: 11. Germline V CDR1 and CDR2: SGDLS, YYNGEE. The CDR3 DNA follows: TGTGCCAGCAGCCCGACCGGGACAGGGGGCGAGGGCACTGAAGCTTTCTTT. Its translation: CASSPTGTGGEGTEAFF.

In regard to this clone: One end of the junction varies from germline; a read error may be responsible. The chain links TRBV9 to TRBJ1-1, with D possibly being TRBD1 (5 bases). Germline V gene sequence: CDR1 SGDLS, CDR2 YYNGEE. CDR3 length equals 14 residues. The CDR3 DNA sequence: TGTGTCAGCAGCGTAATCACAGGGAACACTGAAGCTTTCTTT. It specifies CVSSVITGNTEAFF.

The chain uses TRBV18 and TRBJ2-1; D might be TRBD2 (5 bases). The CDR3 is made up of 16 amino acids. The germline CDR1 and CDR2 sequences are KGHSH and LQKENI. Trimming removed 2 bases from V and 2 bases from J, with 13 bases in between. The CDR3 DNA reads TGTGCCAGCTCACCATGGGCGAGCGGAGCCTACAATGAGCAGTTCTTC. It translates to CASSPWASGAYNEQFF.

This clone appeared once. The V call is TRBV7-2, the J call TRBJ2-5; 7 bases line up with TRBD2. The CDR3 length is 14 residues. J was trimmed by 5 bases and V by 5 bases; bases with no gene match: 8. CDR1 and CDR2 (germline): SGHTA, FQGNSA. The CDR3 is CASSVISGWETQYF. CDR3 bases: TGTGCCAGCAGCGTGATTAGCGGGTGGGAGACCCAGTACTTC. Full variable domain (missing parts from reference TRBV7-2 and TRBJ2-5): GAGVSQSPSNKVTEKGKDVELRCDPISGHTALYWYRQSLGQGLEFLIYFQGNSAPDKSGLPSDRFSAERTGGSVSTLTIQRTQQEDSAVYLCASSVISGWETQYFGPGTRLLVL.

This chain uses TRBV9 with TRBJ2-7, with D unresolved. V shed 0 bases and J shed 6 bases, with 13 bases lying between them. The germline V gene has CDR1 SGDLS and CDR2 YYNGEE. The length of the CDR3 is 14 residues. The CDR3 here is CASSVALLSGEQYF. The DNA of the CDR3 is TGTGCCAGCAGCGTAGCCCTCTTGAGTGGCGAGCAGTACTTC.

The chain couples TRBV18 to TRBJ1-2; TRBD1 matches at 7 bases. The trim removed 4 bases at V and 2 bases at J, leaving 10 bases unmatched. Germline V CDR1 and CDR2: KGHSH, LQKENI. The CDR3 is 16 amino acids. In nucleotides, the CDR3 is TGTGCCAGCTCACGGAATACAGGGGATTTGAACTATGGCTACACCTTC. It is translated as CASSRNTGDLNYGYTF.

The chain links TRBV18 to TRBJ2-1; TRBD1 matches 10 bases. The CDR3 extends over 16 amino acids. CDR1 is KGHSH and CDR2 is LQKENI in the germline V gene. The ends lost 6 bases at V and 6 bases at J; junction bases unmatched: 11. The CDR3 loop is CASSQGQGQGLNEQFF. The CDR3 coding sequence is TGTGCCAGCTCGCAGGGCCAGGGACAGGGGCTCAATGAGCAGTTCTTC.

V gene TRBV7-9 combines with J gene TRBJ2-7; 8 nucleotides align to TRBD1. This CDR3 region has 15 residues. V trimming: 0 bases; J trimming: 3 bases; junction bases outside the gene matches: 4. Germline V CDR1 and CDR2: SEHNR, FQNEAQ (reference sequence). DNA for the CDR3: TGTGCCAGCAGCTTAGCCCCGGGACAGGTCTACGAGCAGTACTTC. It encodes CASSLAPGQVYEQYF.

The V call is TRBV15, the J call TRBJ1-3; D might be TRBD1 (6 bases). V was shortened by 3 bases and J by 3 bases, with 12 bases between the two germline ends. The CDR3 has 15 residues. The germline CDR1 and CDR2 sequences are LNHNV and YYDKDF (reference sequence). The CDR3 sequence is CATSREGGGGNTIYF. CDR3 in DNA: TGTGCCACCAGCAGGGAGGGGGGCGGTGGAAACACCATATATTTT. Looking up the rest from reference TRBV15 and TRBJ1-3 gives the full variable domain: DAMVIQNPRYQVTQFGKPVTLSCSQTLNHNVMYWYQQKSSQAPKLLFHYYDKDFNNEADTPDNFQSRRPNTSFCFLDIRSPGLGDTAMYLCATSREGGGGNTIYFGEGSWLTVV.

This clone was recorded many times. This chain connects TRBV29-1 to TRBJ2-7; 11 bases are a match to TRBD2. CDR3 length equals 14 residues. V shed 6 bases, J shed 1 base, and the junction held 5 bases outside the gene matches. Germline-derived CDR1 and CDR2 are SQVTM and ANQGSEA. CDR3 protein: CSVSGTSGSYEQYF. CDR3 nucleotide sequence: TGCAGCGTCTCCGGGACTAGCGGTTCCTACGAGCAGTACTTC.

This chain uses TRBV7-2 with TRBJ2-7; D may be TRBD1 (6 bases). The germline gives CDR1 SGHTA, CDR2 FQGNSA. Trimming cost V 2 bases and J 6 bases, with 8 bases left between them. The CDR3 spans 12 residues. The CDR3 protein is CASSLRGGEQYF. The CDR3 DNA sequence: TGTGCCAGCAGCTTAAGAGGGGGCGAGCAGTACTTC.

This clone was recorded only once. The chain links TRBV15 to TRBJ2-5; D gene unclear. The length of the CDR3 is 15 residues. Germline V gene lookup returns CDR1 LNHNV and CDR2 YYDKDF (reference sequence). V was cut by 0 bases and J by 4 bases, with 12 bases left in between. The CDR3 bases are TGTGCCACCAGCAGAGATGCCAGGACGGGAGAGACCCAGTACTTC. Translation: CATSRDARTGETQYF.

In its sample, this clone was seen a few times. The chain uses TRBV9 and TRBJ2-1, with 7 bases that match TRBD2. Germline lookup yields CDR1 SGDLS and CDR2 YYNGEE. The CDR3 runs to 15 residues. V trimming: 3 bases; J trimming: 0 bases; junction bases outside the gene matches: 3. The CDR3 nucleotides read TGTGCCAGCAGCGAAAGCGGGGACTCCTACAATGAGCAGTTCTTC. Amino acids: CASSESGDSYNEQFF. The whole variable domain, remainder taken from reference TRBV9 and TRBJ2-1, is DSGVTQTPKHLITATGQRVTLRCSPRSGDLSVYWYQQSLDQGLQFLIQYYNGEERAKGNILERFSAQQFPDLHSELNLSSLELGDSALYFCASSESGDSYNEQFFGPGTRLTVL.

V gene TRBV7-8 combines with J gene TRBJ2-1; 7 bases match TRBD2. The CDR3 contains 16 residues. Trimming cost V 1 base and J 7 bases; bases outside gene matches: 10. The germline V gene encodes CDR1 SGHVS and CDR2 FQNEAQ. CDR3 bases: TGTGCCAGCAGCTTAGTTAGGGCTAGCGGAGTTAATGAGCAGTTCTTC. Residues: CASSLVRASGVNEQFF.

In this sample, this clone turned up once. The chain recombines TRBV5-6 with TRBJ2-1, with D possibly being TRBD1 (5 bases). V lost 4 bases and J lost 6, with 8 bases in between. This CDR3 comprises 12 residues. Germline CDR1 and CDR2: SGHDT and YYEEEE. The CDR3 reads CASSGDSNEQFF. The CDR3 DNA sequence: TGTGCCAGCAGCGGAGACAGCAATGAGCAGTTCTTC.

CDR3 nucleotide sequence: TGTGCCAGCTCTTCAACAGAGATCTATGGCTACACCTTC. Encoded protein: CASSSTEIYGYTF. The chain employs TRBV7-2 and TRBJ1-2; D remains unclear. This CDR3 has 13 residues. V was pared by 8 bases and J by 4 bases, with 14 bases between. Per the germline V gene, CDR1 is SGHTA and CDR2 is FQGNSA.